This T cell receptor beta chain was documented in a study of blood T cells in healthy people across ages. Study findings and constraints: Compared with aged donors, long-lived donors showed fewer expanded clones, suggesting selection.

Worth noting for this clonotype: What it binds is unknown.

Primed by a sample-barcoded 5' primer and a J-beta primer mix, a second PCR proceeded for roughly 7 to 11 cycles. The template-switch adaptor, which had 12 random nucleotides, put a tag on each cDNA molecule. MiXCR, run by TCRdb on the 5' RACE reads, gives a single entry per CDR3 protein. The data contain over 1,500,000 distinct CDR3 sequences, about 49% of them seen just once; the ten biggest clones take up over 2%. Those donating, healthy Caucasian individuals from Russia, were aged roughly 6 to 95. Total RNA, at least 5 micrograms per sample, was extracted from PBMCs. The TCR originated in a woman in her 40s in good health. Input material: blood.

The CDR3 nucleotides are TGTGCCACTAAAAAGGGACAGGGTTATGGCTACACCTTC. It encodes CATKKGQGYGYTF. The rearrangement uses TRBV15 and TRBJ1-2; 9 bases are shared with TRBD1. V was pared by 9 bases and J by 5 bases, with 7 bases of the junction left unmatched. CDR1 and CDR2 from the germline V gene are LNHNV and YYDKDF (reference sequence). The CDR3 is 13 residues long.